This T cell receptor (beta chain) was recorded in a study of blood T cells in healthy people across ages. The study's findings and limits: When set beside aged donors, long-lived donors presented more naive CD4+ cells and higher diversity.

With regard to this clonotype: The antigen remains undetermined.

Each sample gave at least 7 million isolated PBMCs. It was with a sample-barcoded 5' primer and a J-beta primer mix that a second PCR of roughly 6 to 12 cycles was run. Each cDNA molecule carried a tag from a template-switch adaptor that contained 12 random nucleotides. TCRdb independently ran MiXCR on the 5' RACE reads; one entry per CDR3 protein. The table records 1.5 million to 2 million distinct CDR3 sequences, around half of them present only once. The TCR originated in a woman between 35 and 50 years old in good health. Source material: blood.

CDR3 coding DNA: TGTGCCAGCAGTGAAGATGAGCAGTTCTTC. The encoded protein is CASSEDEQFF. This chain uses TRBV25-1 with TRBJ2-1, with D unresolved. Deletions cut 2 bases from V and 8 bases from J, with 1 base between. The CDR3 spans 10 residues. Germline CDR1 is MGHDK and CDR2 is SYGVNS.